The clone carrying this T cell receptor (beta chain) was observed a handful of times. The antigen is not known. This sample is part of a study of T-cell memory formation after mild COVID-19. Germline trimming cut 5 bases from V and 4 bases from J; bases unmatched to any gene: 5. CDR3 length: 16 residues. Germline CDR1 and CDR2: SEHNR and FQNEAQ (reference sequence). Study-wide points: Mainly in CM and EM were contracting CD4+ clones; CD8+ were in EMRA. Day 15 to 85 contracting clones showed balanced CD4/CD8; later expanders leaned CD4+.

Each CDR3 protein gets one entry after TCRdb re-called the 5' RACE reads with MiXCR. This sample has 100,000 to 140,000 distinct CDR3 sequences, with 13% to 15% found just once. The gene calls are TRBV7-9 and TRBJ2-1; 13 nucleotides match TRBD2. The TCR originated in a man aged 18 to 29 who had mild COVID-19 (a few samples of this study predate the infection). Cell type and time point are not known. The sequencing input was PBMCs or a T cell subset sorted from them (not recorded which). The CDR3 sequence: CASSIRTSGRYNEQFF. The DNA for the CDR3 is TGTGCCAGCAGCATCCGGACTAGCGGGAGATACAATGAGCAGTTCTTC.